The next 2 T cell receptor beta chains were all read from a single sample in a study of blood T cell repertoires in COVID-19. Profiling relied on immunoSEQ multiplex PCR, and the TCRdb table lists in-frame clones only, not all of them. The table records about 15,000 clones, 70% to 80% of them present only once. The sample comprised peripheral blood. These receptors were collected from a human donor in a cohort sampled during active COVID-19.

The gene calls are TRBV28 and TRBJ1-2; 7 nucleotides agree with TRBD1. The CDR3 is made up of 16 amino acids. The J segment lost 5 bases and the V segment lost 6 bases, leaving 15 bases of the junction unmatched. The germline gives CDR1 MDHEN, CDR2 SYDVKM. The CDR3 loop reads CASRQAGTAIEYGYTF. The CDR3 nucleotides are TGTGCCAGCAGGCAAGCCGGGACAGCGATAGAATATGGCTACACCTTC.

The chain joins TRBV15 to TRBJ1-1; D is ambiguous. The germline CDR1 and CDR2 sequences are LNHNV and YYDKDF (reference sequence). Between the trimmed V and J ends, which lost 0 bases and 1 base, there was a span of 9 bases. The CDR3 is made up of 15 amino acids. CDR3 sequence: CATSRDGNRNTEAFF. The CDR3 coding sequence is TGTGCCACCAGCAGAGATGGTAACAGGAACACTGAAGCTTTCTTT.